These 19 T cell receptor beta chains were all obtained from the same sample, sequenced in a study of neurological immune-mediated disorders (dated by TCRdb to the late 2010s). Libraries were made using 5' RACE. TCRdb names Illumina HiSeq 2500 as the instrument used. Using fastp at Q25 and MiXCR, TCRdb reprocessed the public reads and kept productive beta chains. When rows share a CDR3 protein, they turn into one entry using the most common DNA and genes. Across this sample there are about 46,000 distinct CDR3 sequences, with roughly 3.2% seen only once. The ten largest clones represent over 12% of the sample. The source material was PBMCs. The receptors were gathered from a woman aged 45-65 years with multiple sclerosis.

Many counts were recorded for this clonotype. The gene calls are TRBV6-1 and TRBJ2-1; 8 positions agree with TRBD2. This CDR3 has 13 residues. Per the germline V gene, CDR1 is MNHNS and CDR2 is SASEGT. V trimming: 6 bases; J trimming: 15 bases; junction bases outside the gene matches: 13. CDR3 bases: TGTGCCAGCAGGGCCCTGAGCGGGGGCCCACCGTTCTTC. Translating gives CASRALSGGPPFF.

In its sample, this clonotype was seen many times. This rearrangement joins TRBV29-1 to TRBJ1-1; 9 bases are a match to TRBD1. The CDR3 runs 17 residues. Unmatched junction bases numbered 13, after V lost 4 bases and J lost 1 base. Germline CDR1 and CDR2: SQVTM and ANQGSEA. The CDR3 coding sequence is TGCAGCGTTGCCGCCCTGCTACAGGGGGCTTCGAACACTGAAGCTTTCTTT. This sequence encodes CSVAALLQGASNTEAFF. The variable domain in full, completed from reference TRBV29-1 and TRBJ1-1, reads SAVISQKPSRDICQRGTSLTIQCQVDSQVTMMFWYRQQPGQSLTLIATANQGSEATYESGFVIDKFPISRPNLTFSTLTVSNMSPEDSSIYLCSVAALLQGASNTEAFFGQGTRLTVV.

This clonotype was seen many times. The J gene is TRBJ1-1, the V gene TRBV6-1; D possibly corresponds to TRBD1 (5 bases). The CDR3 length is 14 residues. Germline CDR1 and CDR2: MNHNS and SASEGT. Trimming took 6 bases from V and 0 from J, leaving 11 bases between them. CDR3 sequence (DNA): TGTGCCAGCAGGGAGACAGCTATGAACACTGAAGCTTTCTTT. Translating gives CASRETAMNTEAFF.

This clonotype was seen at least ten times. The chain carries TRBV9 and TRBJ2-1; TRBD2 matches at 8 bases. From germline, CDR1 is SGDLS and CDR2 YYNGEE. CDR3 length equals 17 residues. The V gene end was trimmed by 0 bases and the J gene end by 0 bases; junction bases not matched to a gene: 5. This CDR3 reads CASSVATAGGSYNEQFF. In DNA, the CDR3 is TGTGCCAGCAGCGTAGCTACGGCGGGAGGCTCCTACAATGAGCAGTTCTTC.

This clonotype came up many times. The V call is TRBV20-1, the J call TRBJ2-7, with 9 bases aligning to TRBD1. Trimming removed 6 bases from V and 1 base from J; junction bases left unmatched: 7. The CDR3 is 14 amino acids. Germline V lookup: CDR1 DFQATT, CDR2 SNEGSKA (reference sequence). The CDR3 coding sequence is TGCAGTGCAGTGGACAGGGGACTTTCCTACGAGCAGTACTTC. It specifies CSAVDRGLSYEQYF.

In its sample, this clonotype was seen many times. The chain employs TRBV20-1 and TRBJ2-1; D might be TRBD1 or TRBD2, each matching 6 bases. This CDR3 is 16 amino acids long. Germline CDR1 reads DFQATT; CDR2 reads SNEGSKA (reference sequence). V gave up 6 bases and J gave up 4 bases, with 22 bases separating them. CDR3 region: CSAWGARGGSYNEQFF. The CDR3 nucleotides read TGCAGTGCCTGGGGGGCCAGGGGCGGCTCTTACAATGAGCAGTTCTTC.

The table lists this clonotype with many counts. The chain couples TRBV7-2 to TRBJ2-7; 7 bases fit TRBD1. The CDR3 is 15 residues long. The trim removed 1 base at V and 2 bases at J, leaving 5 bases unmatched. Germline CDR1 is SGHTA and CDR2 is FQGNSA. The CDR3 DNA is TGTGCCAGCAGCTTAGGAAAGGGGGCCGCCTACGAGCAGTACTTC. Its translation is CASSLGKGAAYEQYF.

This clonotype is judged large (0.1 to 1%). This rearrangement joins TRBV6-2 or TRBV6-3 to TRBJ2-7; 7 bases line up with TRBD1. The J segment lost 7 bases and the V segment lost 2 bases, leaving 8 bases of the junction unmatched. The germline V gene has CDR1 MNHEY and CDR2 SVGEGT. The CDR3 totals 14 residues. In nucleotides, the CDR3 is TGTGCCAGCAGTTACCTCGACAGGGAAGGGGAGCAGTACGTC. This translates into CASSYLDREGEQYV.

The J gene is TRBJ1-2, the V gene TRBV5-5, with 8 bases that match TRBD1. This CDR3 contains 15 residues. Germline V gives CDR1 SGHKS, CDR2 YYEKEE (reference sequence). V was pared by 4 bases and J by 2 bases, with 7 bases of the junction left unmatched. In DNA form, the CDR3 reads TGTGCCAGCAGCATTGGGTCAGGGGGCAACTATGGCTACACCTTC. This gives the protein CASSIGSGGNYGYTF.

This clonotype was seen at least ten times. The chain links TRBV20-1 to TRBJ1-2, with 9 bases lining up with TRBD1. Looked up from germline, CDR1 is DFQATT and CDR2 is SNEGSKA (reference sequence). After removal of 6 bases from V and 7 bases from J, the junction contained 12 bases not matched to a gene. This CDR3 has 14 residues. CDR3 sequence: CSAIPGQGWGGYTF. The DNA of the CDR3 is TGCAGTGCAATACCTGGACAGGGGTGGGGTGGCTACACCTTC.

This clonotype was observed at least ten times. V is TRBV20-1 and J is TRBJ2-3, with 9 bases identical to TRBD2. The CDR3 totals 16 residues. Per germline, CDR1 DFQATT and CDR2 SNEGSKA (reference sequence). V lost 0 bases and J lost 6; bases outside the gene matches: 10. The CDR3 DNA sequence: TGCAGTGCTAGAGATGCGGGAGGGCTGATCATGGATACGCAGTATTTT. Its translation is CSARDAGGLIMDTQYF.

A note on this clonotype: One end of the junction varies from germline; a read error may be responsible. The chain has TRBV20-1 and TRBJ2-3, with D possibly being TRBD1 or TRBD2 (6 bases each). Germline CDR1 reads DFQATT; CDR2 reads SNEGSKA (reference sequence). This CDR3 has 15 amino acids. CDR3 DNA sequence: TGCAGTGCCCTGGCACCGGGGGCGAACACAGATACACAGTATTTT. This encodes CSALAPGANTDTQYF.

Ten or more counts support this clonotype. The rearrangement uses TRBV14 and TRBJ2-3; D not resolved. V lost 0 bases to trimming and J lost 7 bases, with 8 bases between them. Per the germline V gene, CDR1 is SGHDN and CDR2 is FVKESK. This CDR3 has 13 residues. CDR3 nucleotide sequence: TGTGCCAGCAGCCAAGACCGCACGTATACGCAGTATTTT. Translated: CASSQDRTYTQYF. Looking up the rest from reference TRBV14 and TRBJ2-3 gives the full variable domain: EAGVTQFPSHSVIEKGQTVTLRCDPISGHDNLYWYRRVMGKEIKFLLHFVKESKQDESGMPNNRFLAERTGGTYSTLKVQPAELEDSGVYFCASSQDRTYTQYFGPGTRLTVL.

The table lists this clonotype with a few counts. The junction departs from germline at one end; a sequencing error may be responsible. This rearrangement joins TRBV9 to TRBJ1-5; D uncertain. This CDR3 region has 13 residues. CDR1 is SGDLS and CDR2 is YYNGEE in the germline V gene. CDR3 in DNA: TGTGCCAGCAGCGTAGACGCCGATAAGACCCAGAATTTT. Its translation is CASSVDADKTQNF.

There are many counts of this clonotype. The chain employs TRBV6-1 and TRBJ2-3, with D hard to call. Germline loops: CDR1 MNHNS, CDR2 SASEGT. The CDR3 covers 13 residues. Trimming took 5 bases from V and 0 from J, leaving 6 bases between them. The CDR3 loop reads CASSLDSTDTQYF. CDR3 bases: TGTGCCAGCAGTCTTGACAGCACAGATACGCAGTATTTT.

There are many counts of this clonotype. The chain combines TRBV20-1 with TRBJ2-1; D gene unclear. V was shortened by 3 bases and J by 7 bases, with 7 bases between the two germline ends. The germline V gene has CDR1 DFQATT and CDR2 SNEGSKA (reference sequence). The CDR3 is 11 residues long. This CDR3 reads CSASVGNEQFF. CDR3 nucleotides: TGCAGTGCTAGCGTTGGGAATGAGCAGTTCTTC.

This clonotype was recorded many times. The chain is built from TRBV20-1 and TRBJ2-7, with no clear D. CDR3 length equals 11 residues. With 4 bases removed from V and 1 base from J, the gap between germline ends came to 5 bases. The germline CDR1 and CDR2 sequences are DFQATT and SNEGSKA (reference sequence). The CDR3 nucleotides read TGCAGTGCTATAACATCCTACGAGCAGTACTTC. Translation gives CSAITSYEQYF.

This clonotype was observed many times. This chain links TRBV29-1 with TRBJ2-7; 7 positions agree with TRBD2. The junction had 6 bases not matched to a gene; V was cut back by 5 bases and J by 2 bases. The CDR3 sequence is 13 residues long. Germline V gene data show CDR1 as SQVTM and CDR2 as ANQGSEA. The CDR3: CSVLAASPYEQYF. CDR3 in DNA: TGCAGCGTTCTAGCGGCCTCACCCTACGAGCAGTACTTC.

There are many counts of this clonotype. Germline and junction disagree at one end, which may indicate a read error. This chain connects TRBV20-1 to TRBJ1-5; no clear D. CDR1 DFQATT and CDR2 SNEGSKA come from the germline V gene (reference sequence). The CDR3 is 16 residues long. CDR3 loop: CSARDRSFVSNQPQHF. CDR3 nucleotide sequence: TGCAGTGCTCGAGACCGGAGTTTCGTCAGCAATCAGCCCCAGCATTTT.